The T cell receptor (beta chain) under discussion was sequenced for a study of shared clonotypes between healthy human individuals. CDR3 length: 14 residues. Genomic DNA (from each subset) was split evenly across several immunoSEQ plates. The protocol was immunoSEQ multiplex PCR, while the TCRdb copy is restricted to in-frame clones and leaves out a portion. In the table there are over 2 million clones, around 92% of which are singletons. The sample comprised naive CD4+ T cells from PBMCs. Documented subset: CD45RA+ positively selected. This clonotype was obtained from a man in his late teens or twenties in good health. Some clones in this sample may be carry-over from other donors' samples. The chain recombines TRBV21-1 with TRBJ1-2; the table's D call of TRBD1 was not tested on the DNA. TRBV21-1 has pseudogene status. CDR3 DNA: TGTGCCAGCAGCAAGGCAGGGTTTGGCTATGGCTACACCTTC. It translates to CASSKAGFGYGYTF.